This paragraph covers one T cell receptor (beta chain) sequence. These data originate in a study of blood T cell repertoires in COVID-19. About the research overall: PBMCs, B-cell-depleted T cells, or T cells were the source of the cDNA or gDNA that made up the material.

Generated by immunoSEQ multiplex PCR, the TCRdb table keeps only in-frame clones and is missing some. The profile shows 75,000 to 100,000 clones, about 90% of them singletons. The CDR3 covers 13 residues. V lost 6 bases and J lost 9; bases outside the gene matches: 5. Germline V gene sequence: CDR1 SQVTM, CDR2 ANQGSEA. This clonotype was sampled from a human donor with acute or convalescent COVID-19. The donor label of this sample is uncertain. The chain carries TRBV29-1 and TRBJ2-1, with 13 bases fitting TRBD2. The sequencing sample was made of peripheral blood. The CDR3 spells CSVTSGGPGEQFF. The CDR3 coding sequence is TGCAGCGTGACTAGCGGGGGGCCTGGTGAGCAGTTCTTC.